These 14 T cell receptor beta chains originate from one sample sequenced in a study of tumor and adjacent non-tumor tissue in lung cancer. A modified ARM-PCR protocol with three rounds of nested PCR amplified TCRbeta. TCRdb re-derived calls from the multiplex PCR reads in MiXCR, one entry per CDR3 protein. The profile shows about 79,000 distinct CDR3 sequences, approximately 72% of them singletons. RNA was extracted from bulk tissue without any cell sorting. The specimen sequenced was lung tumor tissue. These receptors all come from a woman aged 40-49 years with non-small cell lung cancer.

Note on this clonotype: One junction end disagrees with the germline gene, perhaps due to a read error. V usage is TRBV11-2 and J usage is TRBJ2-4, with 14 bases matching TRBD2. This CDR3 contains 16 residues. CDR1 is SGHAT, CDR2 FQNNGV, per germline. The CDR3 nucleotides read TGTCTCAGCAGCCTTCTGACTAGCGGGAGGGACAACACTCAGTACTTC. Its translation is CLSSLLTSGRDNTQYF.

The CDR3 DNA reads as TGTGCCAGCAATCTCGACAAGTACGAGCAGTACTTC. This sequence encodes CASNLDKYEQYF. The chain recombines TRBV12-3 or TRBV12-4 with TRBJ2-7; D unresolved. With 7 bases removed from V and 4 bases from J, the gap between germline ends came to 11 bases. This CDR3 region has 12 residues.

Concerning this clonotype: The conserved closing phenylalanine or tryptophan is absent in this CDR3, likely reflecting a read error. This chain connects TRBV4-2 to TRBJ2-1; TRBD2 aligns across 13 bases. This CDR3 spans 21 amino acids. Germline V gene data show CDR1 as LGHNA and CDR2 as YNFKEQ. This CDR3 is CASSQYNGLAGDSGIYNEQFL. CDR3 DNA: TGTGCCAGTAGCCAATACAATGGACTAGCGGGAGACAGTGGTATCTACAATGAGCAGTTCCTC.

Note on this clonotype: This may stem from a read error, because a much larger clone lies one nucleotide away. The CDR3 nucleotides read TGTGCCAGCAGTGTAACAGGGGGCGGCGGGGAGCCGTTTTTT. It encodes CASSVTGGGGEPFF. The chain couples TRBV28 to TRBJ2-2, with 9 bases aligning to TRBD1. The CDR3 has 14 residues. The V gene's germline CDR1 is MDHEN and CDR2 SYDVKM.

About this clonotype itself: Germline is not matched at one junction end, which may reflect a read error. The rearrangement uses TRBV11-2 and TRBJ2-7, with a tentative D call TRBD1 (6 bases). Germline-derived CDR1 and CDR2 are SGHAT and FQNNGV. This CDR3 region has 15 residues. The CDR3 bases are TGTGCCAGCAGTTTCACCAGGGGCGGATCATACGGGCAGTACTTC. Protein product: CASSFTRGGSYGQYF.

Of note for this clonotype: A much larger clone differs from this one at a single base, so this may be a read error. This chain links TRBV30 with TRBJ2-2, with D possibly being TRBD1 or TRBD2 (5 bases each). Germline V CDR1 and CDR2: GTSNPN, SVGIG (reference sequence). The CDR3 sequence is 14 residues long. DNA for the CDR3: TGTGCCTGGAGTGTACATAGACAGTCCGGGGAGCTGTTATTT. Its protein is CAWSVHRQSGELLF.

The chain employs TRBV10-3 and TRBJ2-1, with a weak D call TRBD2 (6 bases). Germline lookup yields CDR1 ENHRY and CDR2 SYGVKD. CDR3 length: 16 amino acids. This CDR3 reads CVSSPGDQSSYNEQFF. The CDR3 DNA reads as TGTGTCTCGTCTCCGGGAGACCAAAGCTCCTACAATGAGCAGTTCTTC.

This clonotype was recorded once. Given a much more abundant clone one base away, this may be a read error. The CDR3 DNA reads TGCGCCAGCTGGAGCGGGAGGGCCAGCACAGATACGCAGTATTTT. This encodes CASWSGRASTDTQYF. V is TRBV10-2 and J is TRBJ2-3; 10 bases match TRBD2. V lost 8 bases, J lost 0 bases, and 5 bases stayed unmatched. The CDR3 contains 15 residues. Looked up from germline, CDR1 is WSHSY and CDR2 is SAAADI.

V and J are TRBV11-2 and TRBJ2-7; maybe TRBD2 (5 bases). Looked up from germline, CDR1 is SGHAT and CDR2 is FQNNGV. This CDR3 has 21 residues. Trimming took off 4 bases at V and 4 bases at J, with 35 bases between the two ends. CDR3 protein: CASSSPCSGLAPGLGLYEQYF. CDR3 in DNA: TGTGCCAGCAGCTCCCCATGCTCGGGGTTGGCCCCTGGGCTTGGGCTATACGAGCAGTACTTC.

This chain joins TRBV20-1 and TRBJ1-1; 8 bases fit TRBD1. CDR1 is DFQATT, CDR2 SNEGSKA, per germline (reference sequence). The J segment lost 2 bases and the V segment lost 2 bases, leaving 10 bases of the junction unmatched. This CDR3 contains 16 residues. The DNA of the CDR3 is TGCAGTGCTAGAACTTCCGAGACAGGGGTAAACACTGAAGCTTTCTTT. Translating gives CSARTSETGVNTEAFF.

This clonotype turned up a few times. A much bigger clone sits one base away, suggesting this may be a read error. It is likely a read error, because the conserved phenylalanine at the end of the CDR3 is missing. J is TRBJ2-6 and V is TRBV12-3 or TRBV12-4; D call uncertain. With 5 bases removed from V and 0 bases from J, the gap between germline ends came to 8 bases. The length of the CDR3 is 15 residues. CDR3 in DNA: TGTGCCAGCAGTCCTCACCGCTCTGGGGCCAACGTCCTGACTCTC. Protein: CASSPHRSGANVLTL.

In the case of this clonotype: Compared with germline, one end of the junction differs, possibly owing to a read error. CDR3 in DNA: TGTGTCAGCAGCTTACGAGGGTCTGGAGACCAGTTCTTC. Translating gives CVSSLRGSGDQFF. This sequence joins TRBV11-2 and TRBJ2-1; D might be TRBD2 (5 bases). The germline CDR1 and CDR2 sequences are SGHAT and FQNNGV. The CDR3 runs 13 residues.

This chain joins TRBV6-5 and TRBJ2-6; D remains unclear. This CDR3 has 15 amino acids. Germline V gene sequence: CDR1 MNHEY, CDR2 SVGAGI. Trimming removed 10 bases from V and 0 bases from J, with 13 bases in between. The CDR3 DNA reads TGTGCCAACAGCCACGGTCTCTCTGGGGCCAACGTCCTGACTTTC. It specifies CANSHGLSGANVLTF.

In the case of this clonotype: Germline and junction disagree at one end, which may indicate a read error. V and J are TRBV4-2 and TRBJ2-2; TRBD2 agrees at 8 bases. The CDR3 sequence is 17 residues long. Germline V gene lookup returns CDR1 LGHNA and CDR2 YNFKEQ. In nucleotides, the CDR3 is TGTGCCGGCAGCCAATTCGGGGGGGCGGATTGGACTGGGGAGCTGTTTTTT. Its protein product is CAGSQFGGADWTGELFF.